These T cell receptor beta chains were read from a single sample in a study of T cells in Graves' hyperthyroidism and ophthalmopathy. MiXCR, applied by TCRdb to the multiplex PCR reads, yields one record per CDR3 protein. The table has hundreds of thousands of distinct CDR3 sequences, just under 45% seen once. The sample taken for sequencing was peripheral blood or thyroid tissue (not recorded which). The receptors originated from an adult man with Graves' disease, either hyperthyroidism or ophthalmopathy (not recorded which). CDR3s include the opening cysteine and the closing phenylalanine or tryptophan. The order of the fields is D gene, J gene, clone size, V gene, CDR3 length, CDR3 DNA, CDR3 protein. D genes are given only for firm matches. Clone sizes are given selectively: once, few, many, or a class where the clone is expanded.

D gene: .; J gene: TRBJ2-5; clone size: few; V gene: TRBV6-5; CDR3 length: 14; CDR3 DNA: TGTGCCAGCAGTTACTCGCAGGGCCGAGAGACCCAGTACTTC; CDR3 protein: CASSYSQGRETQYF
D gene: TRBD1; J gene: TRBJ2-2; clone size: .; V gene: TRBV7-8; CDR3 length: 14; CDR3 DNA: TGTGCCAGCAGGGGGACAGCCTTTACCGGGGAGCTGTTTTTT; CDR3 protein: CASRGTAFTGELFF
D gene: TRBD1; J gene: TRBJ2-5; clone size: .; V gene: TRBV20-1; CDR3 length: 13; CDR3 DNA: TGCAGTGCGCAGGGACAGGGGGCTTATACGCAGTACTTC; CDR3 protein: CSAQGQGAYTQYF
D gene: .; J gene: TRBJ1-1; clone size: few; V gene: TRBV20-1; CDR3 length: 11; CDR3 DNA: TGCAGTGCTAGCCGGTCCACTGAAGCTTTCTTT; CDR3 protein: CSASRSTEAFF
D gene: .; J gene: TRBJ1-6; clone size: .; V gene: TRBV5-1; CDR3 length: 14; CDR3 DNA: TGCGCCAGCAGCTTTACAGGTAGCATTTCACCCCTCCACTTT; CDR3 protein: CASSFTGSISPLHF
D gene: .; J gene: TRBJ2-7; clone size: .; V gene: TRBV29-1; CDR3 length: 11; CDR3 DNA: TGCAGCAGTACCGGGACCTACGAGCAGTACTTC; CDR3 protein: CSSTGTYEQYF
D gene: .; J gene: TRBJ1-1; clone size: .; V gene: TRBV6-6; CDR3 length: 16; CDR3 DNA: TGTGCCAGCAGTTACCGAATGTCGACGGGGAACACTGAAGCTTTCTTT; CDR3 protein: CASSYRMSTGNTEAFF
D gene: .; J gene: TRBJ1-4; clone size: many; V gene: TRBV7-8; CDR3 length: 13; CDR3 DNA: TGTGCCAGCAGCTTAGCGAGAGATGAAAAACTGTTTTTT; CDR3 protein: CASSLARDEKLFF
D gene: .; J gene: TRBJ2-5; clone size: once; V gene: TRBV19; CDR3 length: 15; CDR3 DNA: TGTGCCAGTAGTATAGGAAGCGTGAGTAGGGAGACCCAGTACTTC; CDR3 protein: CASSIGSVSRETQYF
D gene: .; J gene: TRBJ2-7; clone size: .; V gene: TRBV6-5; CDR3 length: 11; CDR3 DNA: TGTGCCACCAGGCCAAATTACGAGCAGTACTTC; CDR3 protein: CATRPNYEQYF
D gene: TRBD1; J gene: TRBJ2-7; clone size: .; V gene: TRBV7-3; CDR3 length: 15; CDR3 DNA: TGTGCCAGCAGCTTATTCCCCGGGACAGGGAACGAGCAGTACTTC; CDR3 protein: CASSLFPGTGNEQYF
D gene: TRBD2; J gene: TRBJ2-5; clone size: .; V gene: TRBV30; CDR3 length: 17; CDR3 DNA: TGTGCCTGGAGTGTGACTAGCGGGGGGGCCGAACTGAAGACCCAGTACTTC; CDR3 protein: CAWSVTSGGAELKTQYF
D gene: .; J gene: TRBJ1-2; clone size: few; V gene: TRBV2; CDR3 length: 16; CDR3 DNA: TGTGCCAGCAGCTTACTTAGATCCGAAGCTAACTATGGCTACACCTTC; CDR3 protein: CASSLLRSEANYGYTF
D gene: TRBD1; J gene: TRBJ2-6; clone size: .; V gene: TRBV7-6; CDR3 length: 19; CDR3 DNA: TGTGCCAGCAGTTCTTTCCCGGGACAGGGGGCTTCTGGGGCCAACGTCCTGACTTTC; CDR3 protein: CASSSFPGQGASGANVLTF
D gene: .; J gene: TRBJ1-6; clone size: .; V gene: TRBV2; CDR3 length: 11; CDR3 DNA: TGTGCTAGCGAGGATAATTCACCCCTCCACTTT; CDR3 protein: CASEDNSPLHF
D gene: TRBD1; J gene: TRBJ2-7; clone size: .; V gene: TRBV19; CDR3 length: 13; CDR3 DNA: TGTGCCAGTAGTTTTGACAGGGGGAGCGAGCAGTACTTC; CDR3 protein: CASSFDRGSEQYF